These 8 T cell receptor beta chains came from one sample sequenced in a study of T cell responses to AZD1222 COVID-19 vaccine. TCRdb's table, derived via immunoSEQ multiplex PCR, lists solely in-frame clones and lacks some. The table has 150,000 or so clones, roughly 90% seen once. The specimen comprised peripheral blood, sampled on day 0 of AZD1222 vaccination. These receptors were taken from an adult in good health.

The chain couples TRBV30 to TRBJ2-2; the D gene is possibly TRBD1 (5 bases). Germline V lookup: CDR1 GTSNPN, CDR2 SVGIG (reference sequence). The CDR3 has 15 residues. V gave up 4 bases and J gave up 5 bases, with 17 bases separating them. The CDR3, as DNA: TGTGCCTGGACTCCCCCCGACAGCGTTACCGGGGAGCTGTTTTTT. Translating it yields CAWTPPDSVTGELFF.

This sequence joins TRBV3-1 (or the pseudogene TRBV3-2) and TRBJ2-1; D may correspond to TRBD1 or TRBD2 (5 bases each). CDR1 LGHDT and CDR2 YNNKEL come from the germline V gene (reference sequence). The germline V and J ends were trimmed by 2 bases and 5 bases, with 16 bases remaining between them. This CDR3 comprises 16 residues. The CDR3 DNA reads as TGTGCCAGCAGCCAAAGGGGCGCAAGACTACACAATGAGCAGTTCTTC. Its translation is CASSQRGARLHNEQFF.

The chain combines TRBV30 with TRBJ1-1; no reliable D call. Between the trimmed V and J ends, which lost 1 base and 8 bases, there was a span of 20 bases. The V gene's germline CDR1 is GTSNPN and CDR2 SVGIG (reference sequence). The CDR3 totals 15 residues. The CDR3 is CAWSDTGGRWGEAFF. CDR3 bases: TGTGCCTGGAGTGATACGGGAGGGCGATGGGGAGAAGCTTTCTTT. Supplemented by reference TRBV30 and TRBJ1-1, the full variable domain reads SQTIHQWPATLVQPVGSPLSLECTVEGTSNPNLYWYRQAAGRGLQLLFYSVGIGQISSEVPQNLSASRPQDRQFILSSKKLLLSDSGFYLCAWSDTGGRWGEAFFGQGTRLTVV.

This chain joins TRBV10-3 and TRBJ2-1; D assignment may be TRBD1 or TRBD2 (5 bases each). With 0 bases removed from V and 7 bases from J, the gap between germline ends came to 19 bases. Germline V CDR1 and CDR2: ENHRY, SYGVKD. The CDR3 consists of 17 residues. The CDR3 DNA reads TGTGCCATCAGTGAGTCTGGGACGGGGTTTGGTGGGAATGAGCAGTTCTTC. Protein sequence: CAISESGTGFGGNEQFF.

The chain joins TRBV4-3 to TRBJ2-1, with D maybe TRBD1 (6 bases). The V end lost 0 bases, the J end lost 2 bases, and 14 bases lay between the germline ends. The CDR3 is 17 residues long. CDR1 is LGHNA and CDR2 is YSLEER in the germline V gene. The CDR3 spells CASSQDGGRGAYNEQFF. CDR3 DNA sequence: TGCGCCAGCAGCCAAGATGGGGGCAGGGGCGCCTACAATGAGCAGTTCTTC.

The CDR3 DNA sequence: TGTGCCAGCAGTAACTATCGGAGGAGCACAGATACGCAGTATTTT. Protein: CASSNYRRSTDTQYF. The chain uses TRBV5-6 and TRBJ2-3; a possible D gene is TRBD2 (5 bases). Per germline, CDR1 SGHDT and CDR2 YYEEEE. CDR3 length: 15 residues. The germline V and J ends were trimmed by 5 bases and 0 bases, with 13 bases remaining between them.

V is TRBV18 and J is TRBJ1-6; TRBD1 is a possible D gene (6 bases). Germline CDR1 KGHSH, CDR2 LQKENI. There are 13 residues in the CDR3. V was shortened by 7 bases and J by 7 bases, with 11 bases between the two germline ends. The CDR3 loop reads CASFETGNSPLHF. In DNA, the CDR3 is TGTGCCAGCTTTGAAACAGGGAATTCACCCCTCCACTTT.

The chain combines TRBV6-5 with TRBJ1-1, with D perhaps matching TRBD1 (5 bases). V was clipped by 0 bases and J by 4 bases, with 9 bases between them. Looked up from germline, CDR1 is MNHEY and CDR2 is SVGAGI. The CDR3 spans 14 residues. The CDR3 bases are TGTGCCAGCAGTTACTCGGCGGGGGGCACTGAAGCTTTCTTT. It is translated as CASSYSAGGTEAFF.